One sample yielded the 23 T cell receptor beta chains listed below, sequenced in a study of T-cell reconstitution after alpha-beta-depleted transplantation in children. Construction of the TCRbeta library involved unique molecular identifiers. TCRdb re-called the PCR reads with MiXCR, one entry per CDR3 protein. Among about 980,000 distinct CDR3 sequences listed, around 30% were seen once. The source was PBMCs, mostly from graft donor cells, collected 360 days after TCRalphabeta/CD19-depleted stem cell transplant. These TCRs come from a boy under two years old who had a stem cell transplant for SCID, so the T cells may come from the graft donor.

This chain links TRBV20-1 with TRBJ1-6; no clear D. The CDR3 extends over 16 amino acids. The V end was cut by 1 base, the J end by 4 bases, with 14 bases between. Germline V lookup: CDR1 DFQATT, CDR2 SNEGSKA (reference sequence). DNA for the CDR3: TGCAGTGCTAGAGGCGCCTGGGGTATATATAATTCACCCCTCCACTTT. This sequence encodes CSARGAWGIYNSPLHF.

This clonotype showed up many times. CDR3 in amino acids: CATRDDTNTGELFF. Here the CDR3 DNA reads TGTGCCACCAGGGACGACACGAACACCGGGGAGCTGTTTTTT. The chain carries TRBV12-3 or TRBV12-4 and TRBJ2-2, with D perhaps matching TRBD1 or TRBD2 (5 bases each). CDR3 length: 14 amino acids. V was clipped by 10 bases and J by 0 bases, with 12 bases between them.

This clonotype came up a few times. The chain couples TRBV29-1 to TRBJ2-3; TRBD2 might be the D (6 bases). The germline V and J ends were trimmed by 4 bases and 5 bases, with 22 bases remaining between them. This CDR3 contains 16 residues. In germline, CDR1 is SQVTM, CDR2 ANQGSEA. CDR3 in amino acids: CSVVGFGGALLDTQYF. CDR3 sequence (DNA): TGCAGCGTTGTCGGTTTTGGAGGGGCCCTCTTAGATACGCAGTATTTT.

This clonotype was counted between two and nine times. The V gene is TRBV5-1, the J gene TRBJ2-5, with D perhaps being TRBD1 or TRBD2 (6 bases each). The ends were cut back, 5 bases at V and 5 bases at J, with 13 bases in the middle. There are 13 residues in the CDR3. Germline CDR1 is SGHRS and CDR2 is YFSETQ. CDR3 nucleotide sequence: TGCGCCAGCAGTGGAGGGGGTCCGGAGACCCAGTACTTC. This translates into CASSGGGPETQYF.

V and J are TRBV14 and TRBJ2-5; D assignment may be TRBD1 or TRBD2 (5 bases each). CDR1 and CDR2 (germline): SGHDN, FVKESK. The germline V and J ends were trimmed by 3 bases and 6 bases, with 8 bases remaining between them. CDR3 size: 12 residues. In DNA form, the CDR3 reads TGTGCCAGCAGCCAGACGGGACAGACCCAGTACTTC. This translates into CASSQTGQTQYF.

The chain has TRBV18 and TRBJ2-2, with 8 bases identical to TRBD2. The CDR3 is made up of 16 amino acids. Unmatched junction bases numbered 9, after V lost 6 bases and J lost 3 bases. Per the germline V gene, CDR1 is KGHSH and CDR2 is LQKENI. The CDR3 sequence: CASSGRGRADTGELFF. CDR3 in DNA: TGTGCCAGCTCCGGGAGGGGCAGGGCGGACACCGGGGAGCTGTTTTTT.

The CDR3 DNA sequence: TGCGCCAGCAGAAATACAGGGGCCAGCACAGATACGCAGTATTTT. Protein sequence: CASRNTGASTDTQYF. This chain joins TRBV4-3 and TRBJ2-3, with TRBD1 matching over 7 bases. Germline V lookup: CDR1 LGHNA, CDR2 YSLEER. The CDR3 contains 15 residues. V lost 6 bases to trimming and J lost 0 bases; unmatched junction nucleotides: 6.

The chain employs TRBV5-6 and TRBJ2-1, with 8 bases that match TRBD1. Germline V gene data show CDR1 as SGHDT and CDR2 as YYEEEE. The CDR3 covers 15 residues. Trimming took 4 bases from V and 7 from J; bases not matched to a gene: 10. This CDR3 reads CASSITGQGRNEQFF. The CDR3 nucleotides read TGTGCCAGCAGCATCACCGGACAGGGACGGAATGAGCAGTTCTTC. The complete variable domain, with remaining parts taken from reference TRBV5-6 and TRBJ2-1, reads DAGVTQSPTHLIKTRGQQVTLRCSPKSGHDTVSWYQQALGQGPQFIFQYYEEEERQRGNFPDRFSGHQFPNYSSELNVNALLLGDSALYLCASSITGQGRNEQFFGPGTRLTVL.

For the CDR3, the DNA is TGCGCCAGCAGCCAAGTGTGGCAGGGGTTTTACGAGCAGTACTTC. It codes for CASSQVWQGFYEQYF. The chain couples TRBV4-3 to TRBJ2-7; D is perhaps TRBD1 (6 bases). Per germline, CDR1 LGHNA and CDR2 YSLEER. V was shortened by 1 base and J by 4 bases, with 14 bases between the two germline ends. This CDR3 region has 15 residues.

The V and J genes are TRBV25-1 and TRBJ2-3, with 8 bases identical to TRBD1. V trimming: 5 bases; J trimming: 4 bases; junction bases outside the gene matches: 11. CDR1 is MGHDK and CDR2 is SYGVNS in the germline V gene. CDR3 length: 16 residues. Here the CDR3 reads CASSNPDRGWSDTQYF. CDR3 DNA sequence: TGTGCCAGCAGTAACCCCGACAGGGGTTGGTCAGATACGCAGTATTTT.

This clonotype was seen a handful of times. V is TRBV7-8 and J is TRBJ2-5, with D uncertain. Germline CDR1 reads SGHVS; CDR2 reads FQNEAQ. Between the trimmed V and J ends, which lost 3 bases and 3 bases, there was a span of 8 bases. This CDR3 spans 13 amino acids. In DNA form, the CDR3 reads TGTGCCAGCAGCTTCCCCTGGGAAGAGACCCAGTACTTC. As protein: CASSFPWEETQYF. Full variable domain (remainder filled in from reference TRBV7-8 and TRBJ2-5): GAGVSQSPRYKVAKRGQDVALRCDPISGHVSLFWYQQALGQGPEFLTYFQNEAQLDKSGLPSDRFFAERPEGSVSTLKIQRTQQEDSAVYLCASSFPWEETQYFGPGTRLLVL.

This rearrangement joins TRBV12-3 or TRBV12-4 to TRBJ2-1, with 7 bases identical to TRBD1. The CDR3 contains 16 residues. V shed 7 bases and J 2 bases; nucleotides not matched to a gene: 11. The CDR3 sequence is CASTRGGQATYNEQFF. In nucleotides, the CDR3 is TGTGCCAGCACTAGAGGCGGACAGGCTACCTACAATGAGCAGTTCTTC.

The gene calls are TRBV5-1 and TRBJ2-6, with 7 bases matching TRBD1. The V gene end was trimmed by 4 bases and the J gene end by 0 bases; junction bases not matched to a gene: 7. Germline V CDR1 and CDR2: SGHRS, YFSETQ. This CDR3 comprises 17 residues. The CDR3 sequence: CASSTGTASSGANVLTF. Written as DNA, the CDR3 is TGCGCCAGCAGCACGGGGACAGCGTCCTCTGGGGCCAACGTCCTGACTTTC.

The genes are TRBV5-5 and TRBJ2-7; unclear D gene. V was trimmed by 0 bases and J by 5 bases, leaving 9 bases between them. The germline V gene encodes CDR1 SGHKS and CDR2 YYEKEE (reference sequence). The CDR3 spans 13 residues. Here the CDR3 reads CASSLEPSDEQYF. In DNA form, the CDR3 reads TGTGCCAGCAGCTTGGAACCCAGCGACGAGCAGTACTTC.

This chain uses TRBV6-2 or TRBV6-3 with TRBJ2-3; D possibly corresponds to TRBD1 (5 bases). V lost 6 bases to trimming and J lost 2 bases, with 15 bases between them. The CDR3 runs to 15 residues. Germline V CDR1 and CDR2: MNHEY, SVGEGT. The CDR3 DNA follows: TGTGCCAGCAGAACCCCCGACAGCTTCACAGATACGCAGTATTTT. It yields the protein CASRTPDSFTDTQYF.

The chain links TRBV24-1 to TRBJ2-4; the D gene is possibly TRBD1 (6 bases). This CDR3 comprises 16 residues. V lost 4 bases to trimming and J lost 4 bases, with 16 bases between them. Germline V gene data show CDR1 as KGHDR and CDR2 as SFDVKD. CDR3 sequence: CATSEPGTGSKNIQYF. CDR3 nucleotide sequence: TGTGCCACCAGTGAACCCGGTACAGGGTCAAAAAACATTCAGTACTTC.

The chain couples TRBV5-1 to TRBJ2-1; the match to TRBD2 covers 12 bases. Germline loops: CDR1 SGHRS, CDR2 YFSETQ. Trimming at V came to 1 base and at J to 9 bases, leaving 5 bases not matched to a gene. This CDR3 spans 15 amino acids. The CDR3 protein is CASSLSSGGAIEQFF. CDR3 in DNA: TGCGCCAGCAGCTTGTCTAGCGGGGGGGCGATTGAGCAGTTCTTC.

This clonotype came up a few times. V gene TRBV6-5 combines with J gene TRBJ1-2; a possible D gene is TRBD1 (5 bases). This CDR3 contains 15 residues. Between the trimmed V and J ends, which lost 4 bases and 3 bases, there was a span of 15 bases. The V gene's germline CDR1 is MNHEY and CDR2 SVGAGI. CDR3: CASSSPSVGDYGYTF. The CDR3, as DNA: TGTGCCAGCAGTTCCCCGTCGGTGGGGGACTATGGCTACACCTTC.

This clonotype was counted only a few times. The V call is TRBV24-1, the J call TRBJ2-3; 10 nucleotides align to TRBD2. CDR1 is KGHDR, CDR2 SFDVKD, per germline. This CDR3 is 16 amino acids long. With V trimmed by 5 bases and J by 2 bases, 6 bases remained unmatched. The CDR3 DNA reads as TGTGCCACCAGTGGAGCGGGGGGGGTACTCACAGATACGCAGTATTTT. Amino acid sequence: CATSGAGGVLTDTQYF.

This clonotype came up a few times. V is TRBV4-2 and J is TRBJ2-6; no clear D. Germline CDR1 LGHNA, CDR2 YNFKEQ. Trimming cost V 0 bases and J 9 bases, with 18 bases left between them. The CDR3 is made up of 17 amino acids. The CDR3 region has the DNA TGTGCCAGCAGCCAAGATGTCTCACCAAGAACAATCAACGTCCTGACTTTC. Its protein product is CASSQDVSPRTINVLTF.

V and J are TRBV4-3 and TRBJ1-2; D not certain. CDR1 LGHNA and CDR2 YSLEER come from the germline V gene. Trimming cost V 3 bases and J 5 bases, with 7 bases left between them. The CDR3 totals 12 residues. Here the CDR3 reads CASSQGLYGYTF. The CDR3 bases are TGCGCCAGCAGCCAGGGGTTATATGGCTACACCTTC.

Concerning this clonotype: At one end the junction does not follow the germline gene, possibly because of a read error. The J gene is TRBJ1-5, the V gene TRBV19; no clear D. The length of the CDR3 is 12 residues. Germline CDR1 is LNHDA and CDR2 is SQIVND (reference sequence). CDR3 sequence reads: CASSSGGQPHHF. For the CDR3, the DNA is TGTGCCAGTAGTAGCGGTGGTCAGCCCCATCATTTT.

The chain carries TRBV4-3 and TRBJ2-2; 9 bases map to TRBD1. The CDR3 is 16 residues long. V was pared by 1 base and J by 6 bases, with 6 bases of the junction left unmatched. CDR1 is LGHNA and CDR2 is YSLEER in the germline V gene. CDR3 sequence (DNA): TGCGCCAGCAGCCAAGCTTGGACAGGGGTGGCCGGGGAGCTGTTTTTT. This translates into CASSQAWTGVAGELFF.